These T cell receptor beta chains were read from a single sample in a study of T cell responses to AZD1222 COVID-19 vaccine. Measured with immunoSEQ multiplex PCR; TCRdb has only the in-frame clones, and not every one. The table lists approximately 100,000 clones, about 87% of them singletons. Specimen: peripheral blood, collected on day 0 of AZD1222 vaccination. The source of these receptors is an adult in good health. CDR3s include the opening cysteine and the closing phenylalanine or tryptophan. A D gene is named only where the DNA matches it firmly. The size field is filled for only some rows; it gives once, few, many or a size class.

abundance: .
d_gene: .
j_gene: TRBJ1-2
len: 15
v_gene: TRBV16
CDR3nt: TGTGCCAGCAGCCAAAAATTGTGGTCCCTCACAGCCTACACCTTC
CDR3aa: CASSQKLWSLTAYTF

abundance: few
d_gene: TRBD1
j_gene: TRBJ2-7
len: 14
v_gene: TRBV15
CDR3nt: TGTGCCACCAGCAGCGGGACAGGGGGCAACGAGCAGTACTTC
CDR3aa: CATSSGTGGNEQYF

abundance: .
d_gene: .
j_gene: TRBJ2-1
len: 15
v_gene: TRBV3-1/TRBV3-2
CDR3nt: TGTGCCAGCAGCCGGAGTGGGATGAATTACAATGAGCAGTTCTTC
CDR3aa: CASSRSGMNYNEQFF

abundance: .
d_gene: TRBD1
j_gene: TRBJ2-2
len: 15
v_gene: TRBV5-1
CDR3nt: TGCGCCAGCAGCCCTGGACAGGCTAACACCGGGGAGCTGTTTTTT
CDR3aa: CASSPGQANTGELFF

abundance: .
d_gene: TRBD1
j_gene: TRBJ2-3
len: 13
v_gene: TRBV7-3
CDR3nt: TGTGCCAGCAGCCGGGGACAGACAGATACGCAGTATTTT
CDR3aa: CASSRGQTDTQYF

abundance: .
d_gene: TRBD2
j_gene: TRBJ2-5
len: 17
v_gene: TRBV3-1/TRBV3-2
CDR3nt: TGTGCCAGCAGCCAAGGGGGGACTAGCGGGATTGAAGAGACCCAGTACTTC
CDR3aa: CASSQGGTSGIEETQYF

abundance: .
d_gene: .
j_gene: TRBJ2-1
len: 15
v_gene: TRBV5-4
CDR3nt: TGTGCCAGCAGCTTGGGCGGTAGCTATTCCAATGAGCAGTTCTTC
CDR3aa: CASSLGGSYSNEQFF

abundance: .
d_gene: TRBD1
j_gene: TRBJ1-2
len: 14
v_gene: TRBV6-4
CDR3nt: TGTGCCACCTCCCCGGGGACAGGGGCTTTTGGCTACACCTTC
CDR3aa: CATSPGTGAFGYTF

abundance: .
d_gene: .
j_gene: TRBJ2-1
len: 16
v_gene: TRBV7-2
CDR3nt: TGTGCCAGCAGCGATACCCAGCGGGTTAACTACAATGAGCAGTTCTTC
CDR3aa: CASSDTQRVNYNEQFF

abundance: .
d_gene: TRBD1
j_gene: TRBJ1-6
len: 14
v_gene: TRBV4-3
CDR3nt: TGCGCCAGCAGCCCGGGACAGCCTAATTCACCCCTTCACTTT
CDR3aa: CASSPGQPNSPLHF

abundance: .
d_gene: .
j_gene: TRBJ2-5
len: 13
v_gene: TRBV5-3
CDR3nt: TGTGCCAGAAGCTTCCCACGACAAGAGACCCAGTACTTC
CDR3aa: CARSFPRQETQYF

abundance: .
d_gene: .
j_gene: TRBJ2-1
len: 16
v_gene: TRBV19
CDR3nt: TGTGCCAGTAGTATAGGATTCGGGACTCTATACAATGAGCAGTTCTTC
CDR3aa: CASSIGFGTLYNEQFF

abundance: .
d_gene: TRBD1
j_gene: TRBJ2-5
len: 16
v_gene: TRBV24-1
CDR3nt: TGTGCCACCAGTGATTCCGGGACAGGGGGCGGAGAGACCCAGTACTTC
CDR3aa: CATSDSGTGGGETQYF

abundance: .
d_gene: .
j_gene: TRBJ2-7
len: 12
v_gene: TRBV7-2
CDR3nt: TGTGCCAGCAGCCCAGGGGGGTACGAGCAGTACTTC
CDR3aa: CASSPGGYEQYF

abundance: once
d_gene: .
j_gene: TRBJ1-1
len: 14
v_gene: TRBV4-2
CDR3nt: TGTGCCAGCAGCCTCCGGCGCGTCAACACTGAAGCTTTCTTT
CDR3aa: CASSLRRVNTEAFF

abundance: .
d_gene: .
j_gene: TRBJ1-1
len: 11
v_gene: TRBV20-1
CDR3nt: TGCAGTGCTAGGACTAGTGTAGGAGCTTTCTTT
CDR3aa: CSARTSVGAFF

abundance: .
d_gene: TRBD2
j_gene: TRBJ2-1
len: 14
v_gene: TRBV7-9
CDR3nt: TGTGCCAGCACCGGGACTAGAGACTACAATGAGCAGTTCTTC
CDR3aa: CASTGTRDYNEQFF

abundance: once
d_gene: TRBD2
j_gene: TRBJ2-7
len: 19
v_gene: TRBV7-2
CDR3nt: TGTGCCAGCAGCTTAAGGCGACTAGCGGGGGAATCCCTCTCCTACGAGCAGTACTTC
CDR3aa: CASSLRRLAGESLSYEQYF

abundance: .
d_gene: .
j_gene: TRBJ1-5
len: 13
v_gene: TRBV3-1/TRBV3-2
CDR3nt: TGTGCCAGCAGCCAAGATCTGATGCAGCCCCAGCATTTT
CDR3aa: CASSQDLMQPQHF

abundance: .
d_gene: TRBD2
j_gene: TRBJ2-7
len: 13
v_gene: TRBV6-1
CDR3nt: TGTGCCAGCAGTGACGCGGGGAGGGGCGAGCAGTACTTC
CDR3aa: CASSDAGRGEQYF

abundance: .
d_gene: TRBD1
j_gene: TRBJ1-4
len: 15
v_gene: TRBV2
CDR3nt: TGTGCCAGCAGTGAAGACAGGGGGAAAGGTGAAAAACTGTTTTTT
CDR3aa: CASSEDRGKGEKLFF

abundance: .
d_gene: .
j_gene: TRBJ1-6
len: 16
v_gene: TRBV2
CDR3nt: TGTGCCAGCAAGACCTCCGGAGTCTCCTATAATTCACCCCTCCACTTT
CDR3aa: CASKTSGVSYNSPLHF

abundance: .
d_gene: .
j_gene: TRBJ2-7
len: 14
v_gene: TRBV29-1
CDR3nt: TGCAGCGTTAGCTCGGACTGGTTGGGCTACGAGCAGTACTTC
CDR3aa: CSVSSDWLGYEQYF

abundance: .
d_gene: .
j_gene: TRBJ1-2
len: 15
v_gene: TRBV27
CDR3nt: TGTGCCAGCAGTTTGGGAGTCTCCGGGGGTTATGGCTACACCTTC
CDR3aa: CASSLGVSGGYGYTF

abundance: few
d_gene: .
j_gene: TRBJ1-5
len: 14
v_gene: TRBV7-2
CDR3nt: TGTGCCAGCAGCTTAGCTGTGGGGGATCAGCCCCAGCATTTT
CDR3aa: CASSLAVGDQPQHF

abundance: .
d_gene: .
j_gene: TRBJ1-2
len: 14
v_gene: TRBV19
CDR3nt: TGTGCCAGTAGTATAGACTCGAACGGCTATGGCTACACCTTC
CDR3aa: CASSIDSNGYGYTF

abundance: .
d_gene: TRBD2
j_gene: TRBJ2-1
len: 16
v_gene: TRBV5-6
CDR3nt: TGTGCCAGCACGGTCACGGCGCGGACTAGCGTCAATGAGCAGTTCTTC
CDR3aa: CASTVTARTSVNEQFF

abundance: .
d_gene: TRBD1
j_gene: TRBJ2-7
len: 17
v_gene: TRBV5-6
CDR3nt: TGTGCCAGCAGCACCGGCATCCCACGGGACAGTACCTACGAGCAGTACTTC
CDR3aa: CASSTGIPRDSTYEQYF

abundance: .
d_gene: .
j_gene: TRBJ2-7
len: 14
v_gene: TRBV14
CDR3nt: TGTGCCAGCAGCAACCCGGGACCATCCTACGAGCAGTACTTC
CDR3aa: CASSNPGPSYEQYF

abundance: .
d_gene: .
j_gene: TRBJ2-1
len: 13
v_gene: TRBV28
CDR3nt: TGTGCCGGCCGGGGCCCCTACGACAATGAGCAGTTCTTC
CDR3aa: CAGRGPYDNEQFF

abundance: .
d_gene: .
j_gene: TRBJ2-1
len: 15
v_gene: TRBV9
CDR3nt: TGTGCCAGCAGCGCTGATGGGACCCCGCACAATGAGCAGTTCTTC
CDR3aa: CASSADGTPHNEQFF

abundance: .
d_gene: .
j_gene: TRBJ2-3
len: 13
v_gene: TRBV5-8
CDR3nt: TGTGCCAGCAGCTTCGACCACACAGATACGCAGTATTTT
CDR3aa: CASSFDHTDTQYF

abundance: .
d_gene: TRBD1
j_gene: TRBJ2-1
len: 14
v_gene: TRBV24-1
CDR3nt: TGTGCCACCAGTGATCGCCGGGACAGGAATGAGCAGTTCTTC
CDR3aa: CATSDRRDRNEQFF

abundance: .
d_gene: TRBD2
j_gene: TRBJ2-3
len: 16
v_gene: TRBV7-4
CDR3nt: TGTGCCAGCAGCTCGGGACTAGCGGGAGGCACAGATACGCAGTATTTT
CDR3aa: CASSSGLAGGTDTQYF

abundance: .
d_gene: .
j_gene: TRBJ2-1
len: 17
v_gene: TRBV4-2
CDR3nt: TGTGCCAGCAGCCAAGATCCGCGGAAGGGGTCCTACAATGAGCAGTTCTTC
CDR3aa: CASSQDPRKGSYNEQFF

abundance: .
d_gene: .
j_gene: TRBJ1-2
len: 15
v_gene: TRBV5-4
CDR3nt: TGTGCCAGCAGCTTGTCTGGGGACACTAACTATGGCTACACCTTC
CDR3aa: CASSLSGDTNYGYTF

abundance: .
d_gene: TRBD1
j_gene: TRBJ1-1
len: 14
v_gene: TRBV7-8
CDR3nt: TGTGCCAGCAGCTTACTCAGGGGGCAAACTGAAGCTTTCTTT
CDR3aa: CASSLLRGQTEAFF

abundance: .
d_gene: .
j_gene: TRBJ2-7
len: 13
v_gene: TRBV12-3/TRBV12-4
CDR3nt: TGTGCCAGCAGTTTAGAGGGCCTTTACGAGCAGTACTTC
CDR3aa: CASSLEGLYEQYF

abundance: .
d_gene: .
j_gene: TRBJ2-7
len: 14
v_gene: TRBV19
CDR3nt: TGTGCCAGTAGTCAGACATCCATCTCCTACGAGCAGTACTTC
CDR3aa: CASSQTSISYEQYF

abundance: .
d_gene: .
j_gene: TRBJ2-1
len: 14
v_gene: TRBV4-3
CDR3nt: TGCGCCAGCAGCCAAGATTGGACTTCCGCTGAGCAGTTCTTC
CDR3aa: CASSQDWTSAEQFF

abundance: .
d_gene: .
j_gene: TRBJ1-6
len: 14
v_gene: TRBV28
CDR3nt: TGTGCCAGCAGGGGTTCAGCTTATAATTCACCCCTCCACTTT
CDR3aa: CASRGSAYNSPLHF

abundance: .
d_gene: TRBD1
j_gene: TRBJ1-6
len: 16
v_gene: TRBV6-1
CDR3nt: TGTGCCAGCAGTGAAAGACAGGGGGTCTATAATTCACCCCTCCACTTT
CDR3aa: CASSERQGVYNSPLHF

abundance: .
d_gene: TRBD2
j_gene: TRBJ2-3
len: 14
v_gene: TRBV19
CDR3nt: TGTGCCAGTCGCACCGGGGGGAGCACAGATACGCAGTATTTT
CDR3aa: CASRTGGSTDTQYF

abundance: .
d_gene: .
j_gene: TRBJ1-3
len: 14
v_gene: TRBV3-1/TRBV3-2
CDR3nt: TGTGCCAGCAGCCAAGTCGAGGGGAGAGGCACCATATATTTT
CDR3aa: CASSQVEGRGTIYF

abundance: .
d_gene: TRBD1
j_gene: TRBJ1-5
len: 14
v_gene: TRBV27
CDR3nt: TGTGCCAGCAGAGGGACAGGGAGCAATCAGCCCCAGCATTTT
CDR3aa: CASRGTGSNQPQHF

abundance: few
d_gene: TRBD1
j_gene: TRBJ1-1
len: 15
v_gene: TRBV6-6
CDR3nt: TGTGCCAGCAGTTACACGGGACAGGGAGGTCCTGAAGCTTTCTTT
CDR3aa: CASSYTGQGGPEAFF